The 26 T cell receptor beta chains given below trace back to one sample, sequenced in a study of blood T cell repertoires in COVID-19. The assay was immunoSEQ multiplex PCR, and TCRdb's table has in-frame clones only and misses some. In the table there are some 240,000 clones, around 82% of which are singletons. The sequenced sample consisted of peripheral blood. These receptors originate from a woman between 65 and 79 years old with acute or convalescent COVID-19.

The V call is TRBV5-8, the J call TRBJ2-4; 8 bases line up with TRBD2. With V trimmed by 6 bases and J by 7 bases, 12 bases remained unmatched. CDR3 size: 15 residues. Germline V gene sequence: CDR1 SGHTS, CDR2 YDEGEE. The CDR3 DNA sequence: TGTGCCAGCAACTCCCAAGCGGGGGAGCTGAACATTCAGTACTTC. It yields the protein CASNSQAGELNIQYF.

The chain links TRBV12-3 or TRBV12-4 to TRBJ2-2; 8 bases match TRBD2. The CDR3 extends over 13 amino acids. With 2 bases clipped from V and 7 bases from J, the junction kept 0 bases outside the gene matches. The DNA for the CDR3 is TGTGCCAGCAGTTTACGGGAGGGCGGGGAGCTGTTTTTT. Translating gives CASSLREGGELFF.

The chain links TRBV19 to TRBJ2-1; 11 bases align to TRBD2. V gave up 3 bases and J gave up 5 bases; unmatched junction bases: 3. CDR3 size: 15 residues. CDR1 LNHDA and CDR2 SQIVND come from the germline V gene (reference sequence). The CDR3 nucleotides are TGTGCCAGTAGTATGCGACTAGCGGGGAACAATGAGCAGTTCTTC. Translated: CASSMRLAGNNEQFF.

This clone was seen only once. V is TRBV5-1 and J is TRBJ1-6, with unresolved D. V was pared by 0 bases and J by 0 bases, with 10 bases between. CDR1 SGHRS and CDR2 YFSETQ come from the germline V gene. This CDR3 has 17 amino acids. The CDR3 region has the DNA TGCGCCAGCAGCTTGGGGCACCCGAACTCCTATAATTCACCCCTCCACTTT. Its translation is CASSLGHPNSYNSPLHF.

J is TRBJ1-1 and V is TRBV12-3 or TRBV12-4, with D perhaps TRBD1 (5 bases). The CDR3 runs 13 residues. V dropped 2 bases and J dropped 5 bases, with 9 bases sitting between them. The CDR3 DNA reads as TGTGCCAGCAGTTTATGGGGGGGAACTGAAGCTTTCTTT. Its translation: CASSLWGGTEAFF.

The V and J genes are TRBV6-5 and TRBJ2-7, with a weak D call TRBD2 (6 bases). Germline V gene data show CDR1 as MNHEY and CDR2 as SVGAGI. The CDR3 is 13 amino acids. Trimming took 6 bases from V and 2 from J, leaving 11 bases between them. Here the CDR3 reads CASREWGAYEQYF. Here the CDR3 DNA reads TGTGCCAGCAGGGAGTGGGGGGCCTACGAGCAGTACTTC.

V gene TRBV4-1 combines with J gene TRBJ2-6, with no clear D. The CDR3 length is 16 residues. Germline V gene sequence: CDR1 MGHRA, CDR2 YSYEKL. V dropped 0 bases and J dropped 2 bases, with 8 bases sitting between them. In nucleotides, the CDR3 is TGCGCCAGCAGCCAAGATCGTCGGGCTGGGGCCAACGTCCTGACTTTC. It is translated as CASSQDRRAGANVLTF.

V and J are TRBV5-1 and TRBJ1-2; a weak D match, TRBD1 (6 bases). Per the germline V gene, CDR1 is SGHRS and CDR2 is YFSETQ. CDR3 length: 13 amino acids. Trimming took 3 bases from V and 5 from J, leaving 11 bases between them. CDR3 coding DNA: TGCGCCAGCAGCTCTGGGGGACAATATGGCTACACCTTC. Translated, it gives CASSSGGQYGYTF.

The genes are TRBV6-1 and TRBJ1-5; unclear D gene. V was trimmed by 1 base and J by 2 bases, leaving 12 bases between them. The CDR3 totals 16 residues. Germline CDR1 is MNHNS and CDR2 is SASEGT. The chain's CDR3 is CASSEGTLGGNQPQHF. CDR3 DNA sequence: TGTGCCAGCAGTGAAGGGACTCTCGGGGGCAATCAGCCCCAGCATTTT.

The chain links TRBV12-3 or TRBV12-4 to TRBJ2-3; D gene uncertain. Deletions cut 5 bases from V and 3 bases from J, with 9 bases between. The CDR3 is 13 amino acids. The CDR3 nucleotides read TGTGCCAGCAGTCCCCTAAAAACAGATACGCAGTATTTT. Translation: CASSPLKTDTQYF.

The J gene is TRBJ2-7, the V gene TRBV21-1; TRBD2 is taken as the D call from the table, unchecked against the DNA. TRBV21-1 counts as a pseudogene. CDR3 length: 14 residues. The CDR3 here is CASNAQRGAGEQYF. CDR3 DNA: TGTGCCAGCAACGCCCAACGGGGGGCGGGCGAGCAGTACTTC.

In its sample, this clone was seen once. The chain couples TRBV9 to TRBJ2-2; 9 nucleotides align to TRBD2. Per the germline V gene, CDR1 is SGDLS and CDR2 is YYNGEE. The CDR3 has 16 amino acids. J lost 5 bases, V lost 2 bases, and 7 bases had no gene match. CDR3 protein: CASSVLAGGITGELFF. DNA for the CDR3: TGTGCCAGCAGCGTTCTGGCGGGGGGGATAACCGGGGAGCTGTTTTTT.

This chain connects TRBV7-8 to TRBJ2-7; the D gene is possibly TRBD1 (6 bases). Germline loops: CDR1 SGHVS, CDR2 FQNEAQ. V was clipped by 0 bases and J by 2 bases, with 14 bases between them. CDR3 length: 16 amino acids. This CDR3 reads CASSLAGAGATYEQYF. The CDR3, as DNA: TGTGCCAGCAGCTTAGCGGGGGCAGGGGCCACCTACGAGCAGTACTTC.

The chain combines TRBV9 with TRBJ2-7, with TRBD2 identical over 9 bases. In germline, CDR1 is SGDLS, CDR2 YYNGEE. The V gene end was trimmed by 3 bases and the J gene end by 0 bases; junction bases not matched to a gene: 10. This CDR3 comprises 17 residues. The CDR3 DNA sequence: TGTGCCAGCAGCGCCCTTCCCGGGACTAGCAGCTCCTACGAGCAGTACGTC. Translation: CASSALPGTSSSYEQYV.

This clone was counted a few times. The chain has TRBV12-3 or TRBV12-4 and TRBJ2-7; D may be TRBD1 (5 bases). Trimming took 5 bases from V and 6 from J, leaving 11 bases between them. This CDR3 has 12 amino acids. CDR3 DNA sequence: TGTGCCAGCAGTCGCAGGGTCAGCGAGCAGTACGTC. It yields the protein CASSRRVSEQYV.

The rearrangement uses TRBV12-3 or TRBV12-4 and TRBJ1-5; no clear D. This CDR3 region has 12 residues. V was clipped by 3 bases and J by 7 bases, with 7 bases between them. CDR3 sequence reads: CASSFGRQPQHF. The CDR3, as DNA: TGTGCCAGCAGTTTTGGGAGGCAGCCCCAGCATTTT.

V usage is TRBV5-5 and J usage is TRBJ2-7; a possible D gene is TRBD1 (5 bases). CDR1 and CDR2 (germline): SGHKS, YYEKEE (reference sequence). This CDR3 comprises 15 residues. Trimming cost V 1 base and J 1 base, with 12 bases left between them. CDR3 sequence reads: CASSLRQGASYEQYV. CDR3 DNA: TGTGCCAGCAGCTTGAGGCAGGGCGCTTCCTACGAGCAGTACGTC.

V and J are TRBV19 and TRBJ1-6; D is possibly TRBD1 (6 bases). The CDR3 is 14 amino acids. Germline V gene sequence: CDR1 LNHDA, CDR2 SQIVND (reference sequence). V was cut by 4 bases and J by 7 bases, with 11 bases left in between. The CDR3 nucleotides are TGTGCCAGTAGTAGACAGGCTTTCAATTCACCCCTCCACTTT. It translates to CASSRQAFNSPLHF.

V usage is TRBV3-1 (or the pseudogene TRBV3-2) and J usage is TRBJ1-3; 7 nucleotides line up with TRBD1. The V segment lost 2 bases and the J segment 15 bases; nucleotides outside the gene matches: 19. Germline lookup yields CDR1 LGHDT and CDR2 YNNKEL (reference sequence). This CDR3 comprises 16 residues. This chain's CDR3 is CASSQYRSPGTAPTYF. The CDR3, as DNA: TGTGCCAGCAGCCAATATAGAAGTCCCGGGACAGCTCCGACATATTTT.

The genes are TRBV19 and TRBJ1-2, with D possibly matching TRBD1 (6 bases). In germline, CDR1 is LNHDA, CDR2 SQIVND (reference sequence). V lost 6 bases and J 1 base, leaving 12 bases between the germline ends. This CDR3 comprises 14 residues. The CDR3 region is CASSYYRDNYGYTF. The DNA of the CDR3 is TGTGCCAGTAGCTACTACAGGGATAACTATGGCTACACCTTC.

The V call is TRBV3-1 (or the pseudogene TRBV3-2), the J call TRBJ2-3; D is uncertain. CDR3 size: 15 residues. The V gene lost 3 bases and the J gene lost 4 bases, with 14 bases spanning the gap. Germline V gives CDR1 LGHDT, CDR2 YNNKEL (reference sequence). The CDR3 region has the DNA TGTGCCAGCAGCCATAGTGGTAGCTCCGCAGATACGCAGTATTTT. Translating gives CASSHSGSSADTQYF.

The J gene is TRBJ1-5, the V gene TRBV30; D perhaps matches TRBD1 (6 bases). The CDR3 has 14 amino acids. In germline, CDR1 is GTSNPN, CDR2 SVGIG (reference sequence). The V end was cut by 3 bases, the J end by 4 bases, with 13 bases between. CDR3 residues: CAWSVDSPNQPQHF. Written as DNA, the CDR3 is TGTGCCTGGAGCGTGGACAGCCCGAATCAGCCCCAGCATTTT.

The chain couples TRBV4-2 to TRBJ2-3, with 10 nucleotides matching TRBD2. Germline V gene data show CDR1 as LGHNA and CDR2 as YNFKEQ. The V and J ends lost 4 bases and 2 bases, in that order; junction bases with no gene match: 6. The CDR3 extends over 16 amino acids. CDR3 DNA: TGTGCCAGCAGCCCGCGCACTAGCGGGGACACAGATACGCAGTATTTT. This encodes CASSPRTSGDTDTQYF.

The chain combines TRBV6-5 with TRBJ1-1; 7 bases fit TRBD1. Trimming cost V 4 bases and J 6 bases; bases outside gene matches: 5. Germline V gene sequence: CDR1 MNHEY, CDR2 SVGAGI. CDR3 size: 13 residues. CDR3 loop: CASSSDRVAEAFF. As DNA, the CDR3 is TGTGCCAGCAGTTCAGACAGGGTCGCTGAAGCTTTCTTT.

The rearrangement uses TRBV2 and TRBJ1-2, with 7 nucleotides matching TRBD1. This CDR3 has 15 residues. V was pared by 7 bases and J by 6 bases, with 14 bases of the junction left unmatched. The germline gives CDR1 SNHLY, CDR2 FYNNEI. The CDR3, as DNA: TGTGCCAGCACCCAGGAAACAGGGGCGGGACATGGCTACACCTTC. It is translated as CASTQETGAGHGYTF.

The rearrangement joins TRBV6-6 to TRBJ2-3, with 8 bases lining up with TRBD2. From germline, CDR1 is MNHNY and CDR2 SVGAGI (reference sequence). CDR3 length equals 14 residues. The junction had 9 bases not matched to a gene; V was cut back by 11 bases and J by 2 bases. The CDR3: CAYSRGGTTDTQYF. In DNA form, the CDR3 reads TGTGCCTACTCACGGGGGGGTACCACAGATACGCAGTATTTT.